This T cell receptor beta chain was documented in a study of blood T cell repertoires in COVID-19. Study-level information: T cells, B-cell-depleted T cells, or PBMCs supplied cDNA or gDNA.

Method: immunoSEQ multiplex PCR; TCRdb's copy keeps in-frame clones and lacks some. Of fewer than 110,000 clones in the sample, 85% to 90% are singletons; the top ten hold about 3%. The sample taken for sequencing was peripheral blood. This receptor was obtained from a human donor in a cohort sampled during active COVID-19.

The CDR3 reads CASSPTGQGTEAFF. The CDR3 nucleotides are TGTGCCAGCAGTCCCACGGGACAGGGCACTGAAGCTTTCTTT. The chain recombines TRBV27 with TRBJ1-1, with 9 nucleotides matching TRBD1. The ends lost 5 bases at V and 4 bases at J; junction bases unmatched: 5. The germline V gene encodes CDR1 MNHEY and CDR2 SMNVEV (reference sequence). The CDR3 runs 14 residues.